This paragraph covers one T cell receptor (beta chain) sequence. Trimming took off 12 bases at V and 0 bases at J, with 17 bases between the two ends. The germline gives CDR1 KGHDR, CDR2 SFDVKD. This CDR3 region has 16 residues. MiXCR was run by TCRdb on the 5' RACE reads, yielding one entry per CDR3 protein. The table includes about 84,000 distinct CDR3 sequences, about 15% detected once. This sample is part of a study of T-cell memory formation after mild COVID-19. The source is an adult woman who had mild COVID-19 (a few samples of this study predate the infection). Cell type and time point are not known. The specimen sequenced was PBMCs or a T cell subset sorted from them (not recorded which). The chain couples TRBV24-1 to TRBJ2-6; D could derive from TRBD1 or TRBD2 (6 bases each). The CDR3 sequence is CAFRGGPTSGANVLTF. The DNA for the CDR3 is TGTGCCTTCCGAGGGGGGCCCACCTCTGGGGCCAACGTCCTGACTTTC.